Below, 13 T cell receptor beta chains from the same sample are listed, as sequenced in a study of blood T cell repertoires in COVID-19. Using immunoSEQ multiplex PCR, the repertoire was profiled, and TCRdb retains in-frame clones only, with some absent. Here the sample spans approximately 76,000 clones, over 65% being singletons. The sample consisted of peripheral blood. These TCRs come from a woman in her seventies with acute or convalescent COVID-19.

This chain connects TRBV6-5 to TRBJ2-1; 8 bases align to TRBD1. Losses at the gene ends were 9 bases for V and 0 bases for J; bases not matched to a gene: 1. CDR3 length: 13 amino acids. The germline V gene has CDR1 MNHEY and CDR2 SVGAGI. CDR3: CASDRGSYNEQFF. The CDR3, as DNA: TGTGCCAGTGACAGGGGCTCCTACAATGAGCAGTTCTTC.

This chain uses TRBV7-9 with TRBJ1-1, with D uncertain. Germline-derived CDR1 and CDR2 are SEHNR and FQNEAQ (reference sequence). V lost 5 bases to trimming and J lost 0 bases, with 13 bases between them. The CDR3 has 15 residues. The CDR3 region has the DNA TGTGCCAGCAGCCCTACTAACAAAATGAACACTGAAGCTTTCTTT. It codes for CASSPTNKMNTEAFF.

This clone was recorded a few times. The chain uses TRBV29-1 and TRBJ2-1; D unresolved. Germline V CDR1 and CDR2: SQVTM, ANQGSEA. Trimming left V 6 bases short and J 15 bases short, with 15 bases between. The CDR3 runs to 10 residues. The CDR3 here is CSVLLPPLFF. DNA of the CDR3: TGCAGCGTCCTACTGCCCCCTCTGTTCTTC.

This sequence joins TRBV28 and TRBJ1-4; perhaps TRBD1 as D (5 bases). V was pared by 1 base and J by 1 base, with 7 bases between. This CDR3 comprises 15 residues. CDR1 is MDHEN and CDR2 is SYDVKM in the germline V gene. CDR3: CASSLSGVTNEKLFF. Written as DNA, the CDR3 is TGTGCCAGCAGTTTATCGGGGGTAACTAATGAAAAACTGTTTTTT.

This clone was seen only a few times. The chain links TRBV5-1 to TRBJ2-2; 8 bases align to TRBD1. CDR1 is SGHRS, CDR2 YFSETQ, per germline. The CDR3 runs 15 residues. J was trimmed by 1 base and V by 2 bases; bases with no gene match: 1. The CDR3 protein is CASSFGQGNTGELFF. In DNA form, the CDR3 reads TGCGCCAGCAGCTTCGGACAGGGGAACACCGGGGAGCTGTTTTTT.

This chain uses TRBV19 with TRBJ1-2, with no clear D. The CDR3 sequence is 12 residues long. With 10 bases removed from V and 7 bases from J, the gap between germline ends came to 16 bases. Germline CDR1 and CDR2: LNHDA and SQIVND (reference sequence). The CDR3 sequence: CATSMGSAGYTF. The CDR3 bases are TGTGCCACCTCGATGGGTAGCGCTGGCTACACCTTC.

In DNA form, the CDR3 reads TGTGCCAGCAGTCTCCCGACAGGGAACTATGGCTACACCTTC. Translating gives CASSLPTGNYGYTF. The V gene is TRBV28, the J gene TRBJ1-2; TRBD1 aligns across 7 bases. Germline CDR1 and CDR2: MDHEN and SYDVKM. V was pared by 5 bases and J by 2 bases, with 5 bases of the junction left unmatched. The CDR3 has 14 residues.

V gene TRBV5-4 combines with J gene TRBJ2-3, with D possibly TRBD2 on 6 matching bases. There are 16 residues in the CDR3. Germline V CDR1 and CDR2: SGHNT, YYREEE (reference sequence). V gave up 1 base and J gave up 4 bases, with 16 bases separating them. The CDR3 bases are TGTGCCAGCAGCTTGATGGGACTTTCCCAGGCAGATACGCAGTATTTT. Translation: CASSLMGLSQADTQYF.

This rearrangement joins TRBV29-1 to TRBJ1-2, with TRBD1 identical over 9 bases. V shed 1 base and J 5 bases; nucleotides not matched to a gene: 2. The germline CDR1 and CDR2 sequences are SQVTM and ANQGSEA. The CDR3 totals 13 residues. The CDR3 reads CSVEATGGYGYTF. As DNA, the CDR3 is TGCAGCGTTGAAGCGACAGGGGGGTATGGCTACACCTTC. Supplemented by reference TRBV29-1 and TRBJ1-2, the full variable domain reads SAVISQKPSRDICQRGTSLTIQCQVDSQVTMMFWYRQQPGQSLTLIATANQGSEATYESGFVIDKFPISRPNLTFSTLTVSNMSPEDSSIYLCSVEATGGYGYTFGSGTRLTVV.

This clone is a singleton in its sample. The genes are TRBV19 and TRBJ1-1; D might be TRBD1 (5 bases). The CDR3 has 16 residues. V dropped 4 bases and J dropped 4 bases, with 19 bases sitting between them. The germline CDR1 and CDR2 sequences are LNHDA and SQIVND (reference sequence). Here the CDR3 reads CASSTYPGVRGTEAFF. DNA for the CDR3: TGTGCCAGTAGTACTTACCCGGGGGTTCGGGGCACTGAAGCTTTCTTT.

V and J are TRBV3-1 (or the pseudogene TRBV3-2) and TRBJ1-2; 7 bases are shared with TRBD1. J gave up 10 bases and V 3 bases, and 2 bases lay outside the gene matches. The CDR3 has 11 amino acids. Germline lookup yields CDR1 LGHDT and CDR2 YNNKEL (reference sequence). CDR3 sequence: CASSHGQDYTF. For the CDR3, the DNA is TGTGCCAGCAGCCACGGACAGGACTACACCTTC.

This clone occurred once. The J gene is TRBJ2-5, the V gene TRBV10-3, with D uncertain. Germline V gene data show CDR1 as ENHRY and CDR2 as SYGVKD. The CDR3 is made up of 15 amino acids. V lost 0 bases and J 5 bases, leaving 13 bases between the germline ends. CDR3 nucleotide sequence: TGTGCCATCAGTGAGTCTGCCTCAGGCTGGGAGACCCAGTACTTC. Encoded protein: CAISESASGWETQYF.

The chain couples TRBV6-5 to TRBJ2-4; weak D call: TRBD1 (6 bases). Looked up from germline, CDR1 is MNHEY and CDR2 is SVGAGI. The CDR3 covers 13 residues. V was cut by 5 bases and J by 9 bases, with 14 bases left in between. Here the CDR3 DNA reads TGTGCCAGCAGTAAGACAGGCGATGGCATTCAGTACTTC. It encodes CASSKTGDGIQYF.